Listed below are T cell receptor beta chains from one sample, sequenced in a study of regulatory T cells in long-lasting Graves disease. TCRdb used MiXCR to reprocess the multiplex PCR reads, holding one entry per CDR3 protein. There are some 500,000 distinct CDR3 sequences in the sample; around 16% occur only once, and around a quarter lies in the top ten. These data are also associated with another study on T cells in Graves' hyperthyroidism and ophthalmopathy.

This sample comprised peripheral blood mononuclear cells (PBMCs), obtained at new diagnosis, from a patient treated with antithyroid drugs. All receptors come from a woman aged 35 to 60 with Graves disease. CDR3s include the opening cysteine and the closing phenylalanine or tryptophan. D genes are given only for firm matches. Size is omitted from some rows. Given values are once, few, many or a class for expanded clones.

D gene,clone size,J gene,V gene,CDR3 DNA,CDR3 protein
NA,few,TRBJ2-3,TRBV7-9,TGTGCCAGCAGCTCCGAAGATACGCAGTATTTT,CASSSEDTQYF
TRBD1,few,TRBJ2-7,TRBV7-8,TGTGCCAGCAGCTTAGGAGACCCATGGACAGGCAACGAGCAGTACTTC,CASSLGDPWTGNEQYF
NA,few,TRBJ1-1,TRBV30,TGTGCCTGGAGTAGGGGTTTCGGGGCAGCTTTCTTT,CAWSRGFGAAFF
NA,once,TRBJ2-2,TRBV4-1,TGCGCCAGCAGCCCCCGGGACGGGCCCGGGGAGCTGTTTTTT,CASSPRDGPGELFF
NA,NA,TRBJ2-5,TRBV5-6,TGTGCCAGCAGCCGTGACCAGGGAATGAGAAAGACCCAGTACTTC,CASSRDQGMRKTQYF
NA,many,TRBJ1-2,TRBV28,TGTGCCAGCAGTCCACCACAGGCTGGCTACACCTTC,CASSPPQAGYTF
NA,many,TRBJ1-1,TRBV12-3/TRBV12-4,TGTGCCAGCATTCCTAGACGGATGAGCACTGAAGCTTTCTTT,CASIPRRMSTEAFF
NA,many,TRBJ1-5,TRBV18,TGTGCCAGCTCACCATCGGGGGAGCCCCAGCATTTT,CASSPSGEPQHF
NA,many,TRBJ2-2,TRBV18,TGTGCCAGCTCAGCTGAAACCGGGGAGCTGTTTTTT,CASSAETGELFF
NA,NA,TRBJ1-1,TRBV4-1,TGCGCCAGCAGCCAAGATCGAGGGGGTGCCACTGAAGCTTTCTTT,CASSQDRGGATEAFF
NA,NA,TRBJ2-3,TRBV4-1,TGCGCCAGCAGCCAAGTCCTCCCAGATACGCAGTATTTT,CASSQVLPDTQYF
NA,few,TRBJ2-2,TRBV6-1,TGTGCCAGCGGGACTTATAACACCGGGGAGCTGTTTTTT,CASGTYNTGELFF
TRBD1,few,TRBJ1-2,TRBV3-1,TGTGCCAGCAGCCAAGTAGGAATGGGGACAGGGTTATCAGGCTACACCTTC,CASSQVGMGTGLSGYTF
TRBD2,few,TRBJ2-3,TRBV7-3,TGTGCCAGCAGCTTAAAACCTTTAGGGCTAGCGGGCACAGATACGCAGTATTTT,CASSLKPLGLAGTDTQYF
NA,NA,TRBJ2-5,TRBV5-1,TGCGCCAGCAGCTTGGACAAACAAGAGACCCAGTACTTC,CASSLDKQETQYF
TRBD1,few,TRBJ1-1,TRBV30,TGTGCCTGGAGTCCCAGGGGGGAGAACACTGAAGCTTTCTTT,CAWSPRGENTEAFF
NA,NA,TRBJ1-1,TRBV9,TGTGCCAGCAGCGTATCCGGGACGGCGAACACTGAAGCTTTCTTT,CASSVSGTANTEAFF
NA,many,TRBJ2-1,TRBV5-1,TGCGCCAGCAGCCCGGGACGGGGATACAATGAGCAGTTCTTC,CASSPGRGYNEQFF
TRBD2,NA,TRBJ2-7,TRBV12-5,TGTGCTAGTGGTTTGGTAAGCGGGGGGTCATCTTACGAGCAGTACTTC,CASGLVSGGSSYEQYF
NA,many,TRBJ1-4,TRBV30,TGTGCCTGGAGTCCACCCGGGGCCCTGGGTGAAAAACTGTTTTTT,CAWSPPGALGEKLFF
NA,few,TRBJ1-4,TRBV6-4,TGTGCCAGCAGTTACGGGGGAAGGGGTGAAAAACTGTTTTTT,CASSYGGRGEKLFF
NA,few,TRBJ2-1,TRBV7-9,TGTGCCAGCAGCTGGATCAGGGTAAACGCCTACAATGAGCAGTTCTTC,CASSWIRVNAYNEQFF
NA,few,TRBJ1-2,TRBV6-1,TGTGCCAGCATTGGCCAGGGGATTGGCTACACCTTC,CASIGQGIGYTF
NA,few,TRBJ1-5,TRBV12-3/TRBV12-4,TGTGCCAGCAGTCAGGACAGCCTAGGGACCCAGCATTTT,CASSQDSLGTQHF
TRBD1,few,TRBJ1-2,TRBV2,TGTGCCAGCCACATGGCAGGGGGCGGCTACACCTTC,CASHMAGGGYTF
NA,many,TRBJ1-4,TRBV18,TGTGCCAGCTCACAGGACACTAATGAAAAACTGTTTTTT,CASSQDTNEKLFF
NA,NA,TRBJ2-2,TRBV4-1,TGCGCCAGCAGCCGAGAGGGGGGGCACACCGGGGAGCTGTTTTTT,CASSREGGHTGELFF
TRBD1,many,TRBJ1-2,TRBV2,TGTGCCAGTACCACGTCGACAGGGCGATCTGGCTACACCTTC,CASTTSTGRSGYTF
NA,many,TRBJ2-1,TRBV7-9,TGTGCCAGCAGCTTAGGGACTTCCCCATACAATGAGCAGTTCTTC,CASSLGTSPYNEQFF
TRBD2,NA,TRBJ2-1,TRBV2,TGTGCCAGCAGCCCCTGGACTAGCGGTACGGGGGGGAATGAGCAGTTCTTC,CASSPWTSGTGGNEQFF
NA,many,TRBJ1-1,TRBV7-9,TGTGCCAGCAGCTTAGAATGGGCGAACACTGAAGCTTTCTTT,CASSLEWANTEAFF
NA,NA,TRBJ2-4,TRBV12-3/TRBV12-4,TGTGCCAGCAGTTTGAACAGGAAAAACATTCAGTACTTC,CASSLNRKNIQYF
NA,many,TRBJ2-2,TRBV20-1,TGCAGTGCTAGGTTCGGTGCCCGGGAGCTGTTTTTT,CSARFGARELFF
NA,many,TRBJ2-3,TRBV11-2,TGTGCCAGCAGCCCCAACGCGGGGTCTAGCACAGATACGCAGTATTTT,CASSPNAGSSTDTQYF
TRBD1,few,TRBJ1-2,TRBV5-6,TGTGCCAGCAGCTTATCCGGGACAGGGCTGGACTATGGCTACACCTTC,CASSLSGTGLDYGYTF
NA,NA,TRBJ2-3,TRBV20-1,TGCAGTGCTAGAGGGGAGAAGGGCCCAGAGCTAACGCAGTATTTT,CSARGEKGPELTQYF
NA,many,TRBJ1-3,TRBV7-3,TGTGCCAGCAGCTGGGGTGAGGCCGAGGGATCCCTTTCTGGAAACACCATATATTTT,CASSWGEAEGSLSGNTIYF
NA,many,TRBJ2-3,TRBV10-3,TGTGCCATCAGTGAGTCACGGGGATCAAGCACAGATACGCAGTATTTT,CAISESRGSSTDTQYF
TRBD1,NA,TRBJ1-1,TRBV7-9,TGTGCCAGCAACTTAGAGACAGGGATCGGGCGAACAACTGAAGCTTTCTTT,CASNLETGIGRTTEAFF
NA,many,TRBJ2-7,TRBV11-2,TGTGCCAGCAGCTTAGAGGCGGACTACGAGCAGTACTTC,CASSLEADYEQYF